This TCR beta chain was captured in a study of CD8 T cells in ankylosing spondylitis. Broader study findings: Several of the motif variants were reported before in synovial fluid and blood from reactive arthritis.

The length of the CDR3 is 13 residues. V was pared by 4 bases and J by 8 bases, with 6 bases of the junction left unmatched. Germline V gene data show CDR1 as MGHRA and CDR2 as YSYEKL. This clonotype was counted many times. Antigen unknown. From the 5' RACE reads, TCRdb called clonotypes with MiXCR, one entry per CDR3 protein. Here the sample spans approximately 92,000 distinct CDR3 sequences, around 9.4% being singletons. The chain combines TRBV4-1 with TRBJ1-1; 8 bases are a match to TRBD1. The sequenced sample consisted of blood, either unsorted or a sorted T cell fraction (not recorded which). The sequence was collected from a male donor with ankylosing spondylitis or in good health (not recorded which). The CDR3 bases are TGCGCCAGCAGCCTTGCCGGGACAGGAGAAGCTTTCTTT. This gives the protein CASSLAGTGEAFF.